Listed here are 10 T cell receptor beta chains from one sample, sequenced in a study of cytomegalovirus exposure and HLA in healthy donors. PCR employed 60 Vbeta and 13 Jbeta primers. TCRdb's copy holds only in-frame clones and misses some; the assay was immunoSEQ multiplex PCR. The table has over 85,000 clones, around three quarters seen once. The sequenced sample was PBMCs. The receptors derive from a man aged 30 to 39 in good health and CMV-seronegative.

In its sample, this clone was seen once. The V call is TRBV18, the J call TRBJ1-1; D unresolved. Germline V CDR1 and CDR2: KGHSH, LQKENI. The CDR3 has 19 amino acids. Trimming took 2 bases from V and 6 from J, leaving 28 bases between them. CDR3 protein: CASSPYFSIRLNSDPEAFF. Here the CDR3 DNA reads TGTGCCAGCTCACCATACTTCTCCATTAGACTGAATAGTGACCCTGAAGCTTTCTTT. The entire variable domain, with the rest obtained from reference TRBV18 and TRBJ1-1, is as follows: NAGVMQNPRHLVRRRGQEARLRCSPMKGHSHVYWYRQLPEEGLKFMVYLQKENIIDESGMPKERFSAEFPKEGPSILRIQQVVRGDSAAYFCASSPYFSIRLNSDPEAFFGQGTRLTVV.

The gene calls are TRBV14 and TRBJ2-7; D uncertain. Germline V lookup: CDR1 SGHDN, CDR2 FVKESK. The ends were cut back, 1 base at V and 3 bases at J, with 4 bases in the middle. CDR3 length: 12 residues. CDR3 nucleotide sequence: TGTGCCAGCAGCCAAGCTAGCTACGAGCAGTACTTC. Encoded protein: CASSQASYEQYF.

The chain couples TRBV9 to TRBJ1-2, with D perhaps matching TRBD1 (5 bases). The ends were cut back, 6 bases at V and 4 bases at J, with 16 bases in the middle. From germline, CDR1 is SGDLS and CDR2 YYNGEE. This CDR3 has 14 amino acids. Here the CDR3 DNA reads TGTGCCAGCACCCGGGGGAAGGGGAGCTATGGCTACACCTTC. It encodes CASTRGKGSYGYTF.

The chain links TRBV5-1 to TRBJ1-3, with TRBD1 identical over 8 bases. Per the germline V gene, CDR1 is SGHRS and CDR2 is YFSETQ. J was trimmed by 0 bases and V by 6 bases; bases with no gene match: 14. This CDR3 is built from 18 residues. CDR3 DNA sequence: TGCGCCAGCACCTACGCCGGGACAGGTCCTGACTCTGGAAACACCATATATTTT. Its translation: CASTYAGTGPDSGNTIYF.

V is TRBV18 and J is TRBJ1-1; 9 nucleotides match TRBD1. From germline, CDR1 is KGHSH and CDR2 LQKENI. CDR3 length: 15 residues. V lost 4 bases, J lost 0 bases, and 3 bases stayed unmatched. The DNA for the CDR3 is TGTGCCAGCTCACAGACAGGGGGAATGAACACTGAAGCTTTCTTT. Translating it yields CASSQTGGMNTEAFF.

The rearrangement joins TRBV19 to TRBJ1-5; possibly TRBD1 for D (5 bases). Germline V gene sequence: CDR1 LNHDA, CDR2 SQIVND (reference sequence). The CDR3 has 12 residues. The ends were cut back, 5 bases at V and 9 bases at J, with 11 bases in the middle. CDR3 region: CASSPPGWPQHF. DNA of the CDR3: TGTGCCAGTAGTCCCCCAGGGTGGCCCCAGCATTTT.

The chain combines TRBV15 with TRBJ1-2; D is unclear. This CDR3 region has 13 residues. The V end lost 3 bases, the J end lost 6 bases, and 11 bases lay between the germline ends. Germline CDR1 and CDR2: LNHNV and YYDKDF (reference sequence). CDR3 region: CATSRETVDGYTF. The CDR3 DNA reads TGTGCCACCAGCAGGGAAACAGTTGATGGCTACACCTTC.

The gene calls are TRBV7-9 and TRBJ1-2, with TRBD1 as a possible D gene (6 bases). With 2 bases removed from V and 4 bases from J, the gap between germline ends came to 8 bases. This CDR3 is built from 13 residues. The germline gives CDR1 SEHNR, CDR2 FQNEAQ (reference sequence). CDR3 DNA: TGTGCCAGCAGCTTAACAGGGCTCTATGGCTACACCTTC. It is translated as CASSLTGLYGYTF.

V gene TRBV6-5 combines with J gene TRBJ1-4; D is undetermined. There are 14 residues in the CDR3. Trimming left V 4 bases short and J 8 bases short, with 14 bases between. The germline gives CDR1 MNHEY, CDR2 SVGAGI. The CDR3 DNA is TGTGCCAGCAGTTTGTTGGTCGAGGCGGAAAAACTGTTTTTT. This codes for CASSLLVEAEKLFF.

The CDR3 region is CASSSRGEKLFF. The CDR3 DNA reads TGTGCCAGCAGCTCTAGAGGGGAAAAACTGTTTTTT. The chain has TRBV11-2 and TRBJ1-4, with unresolved D. This CDR3 has 12 amino acids. V dropped 4 bases and J dropped 8 bases, with 8 bases sitting between them. CDR1 and CDR2 from the germline V gene are SGHAT and FQNNGV.